This T cell receptor beta chain was profiled in a study of tumor-infiltrating lymphocytes in primary liver carcinoma (dated by TCRdb to 2016 to 2017). Notes on the research overall: The five patients, three men and two women aged 30 to 69 years, had hepatocellular carcinoma (four) or combined HCC and intrahepatic cholangiocarcinoma (one). Roughly 3.65 to 7.5 million productive TCRbeta reads were obtained per sample, and no significant difference in read depth was found between tissue types. Across five regions of each liver tumor, along with adjacent normal tissue and blood, the study brought together TCRbeta repertoire sequencing, expression microarrays and whole-exome sequencing. Technical replicate repertoires showed high reproducibility, with mean shared-clone rates roughly 0.88 and correlation coefficients above 0.95. A total of roughly 35 specimens from 5 patients, comprising around 25 tumor regions, 5 adjacent noncancerous liver tissues and 5 peripheral blood samples, were covered by TCRbeta repertoire sequencing. The tumors of the five patients were staged as T1-T3 N0M0, with maximum diameters ranging from 4.2 to 10 cm. What the study reported, not specific to this receptor: Only the TCR beta chain was sequenced, so true repertoire diversity is likely underestimated because unpaired alpha chains were not captured. A significantly larger repertoire fraction was made up by the top 250 clones in tumors than in blood (p = 0.039). The study included only a handful of patients, and the authors note findings should be validated in a larger study. Bulk unsorted samples precluded comparing CD4+ and CD8+ T cell repertoires. Consistent with antigen-driven expansion, pairs of tumor regions showed higher repertoire overlap (mean roughly 35%) than either tumor-adjacent pairs (about 17%) or tumor-blood pairs (approximately 15%).

Without any cell sorting, total RNA and DNA were co-extracted from about 20-30 mg of bulk tissue using the AllPrep DNA/RNA mini kit. Between late 2015 and 2016, a handful of patients in China with histopathologically diagnosed primary liver carcinoma had surgical resection. Patients had chronic HBV infection and were treatment-naive at sampling. Each fresh piece of tumor and adjacent tissue was cut in two, with one half stored in RNAlater at -80 degrees C and the other half sent for histology. TCRbeta-specific cDNA was reverse-transcribed from 500 ng total RNA using a constant-region primer and ProtoScript II reverse transcriptase. Construction of the TCRbeta libraries relied on three nested rounds of multiplex PCR, following a slightly modified ARM-PCR procedure. Each of the first two PCR rounds ran for about 10 cycles using multiplex TRBV1-TRBV30 forward primers together with a Cbeta reverse primer. Sample barcodes and Illumina adapters were added in a final 25-cycle PCR using Deep VentR polymerase. Amplicons of 200-500 bp were gel-purified with a QIAquick gel extraction kit before sequencing. The TCRbeta amplicons were sequenced with 250-bp paired-end reads on an Illumina HiSeq 2500. Per the original workflow: Reads were quality-trimmed with Trimmomatic v0.33, and paired reads were merged with FLASH v1.2.11 to recover full CDR3 sequences. V, D and J germline segments were assigned to the rearranged TCRbeta sequences by MiGEC v1.2.1b. VDJtools v1.0.0 computed clonotype statistics and Shannon-Wiener diversity indices. Except for diversity analysis, only the 250 most abundant clonotypes of each sample were used in subsequent analyses to reduce sampling bias. TCRdb trimmed public reads at Q25 via fastp, called clones via MiXCR and kept in-frame beta chains. For every CDR3 protein sequence, its rows merge into one entry that carries the most common genes and DNA. Clone size and V and J calls follow TCRdb, not the original study. The sample table holds more than 100,000 distinct CDR3 sequences, of which less than 75% were seen once. The top ten hold more than 7% of the sample.

A word on this clonotype: Which antigen it targets is not known. No much larger clone is present one base from it, and per-base qualities are unavailable.

The CDR3 spans 15 residues, from the cysteine through the phenylalanine. The kept DNA is CDR3 alone, 45 bases in frame from the first base. The germline V gene encodes CDR1 LNHDA and CDR2 SQIVND (reference sequence). V is trimmed back by 6 bases and J by 6 bases, and the junction contains 9 bases that no gene match accounts for. This sequence uses TRBV19 and TRBJ2-7, and 12 bases in between align with TRBD2. Sequencing was done on a sample of tumor-adjacent normal liver tissue. The clonotype was recovered from a woman aged 60-70 years with primary liver carcinoma and hepatitis B virus infection. The DNA is TGTGCCAGTAGGACCTCTAGCGGGAGGGCCGGCGAGCAGTACTTC. Translated, this gives CASRTSSGRAGEQYF. Joined to the reference TRBV19 and TRBJ2-7 proteins, this CDR3 gives the full variable domain: DGGITQSPKYLFRKEGQNVTLSCEQNLNHDAMYWYRQDPGQGLRLIYYSQIVNDFQKGDIAEGYSVSREKKESFPLTVTSAQKNPTAFYLCASRTSSGRAGEQYFGPGTRLTVT.